This T cell receptor (beta chain) was identified in a study of blood T cell repertoires in COVID-19. Study information: PBMCs, B-cell-depleted T cells, or T cells provided the cDNA or gDNA that made up the material.

The table came from immunoSEQ multiplex PCR; TCRdb's copy has only in-frame clones and leaves some out. The table includes a few hundred thousand clones, about 85% detected once. V dropped 4 bases and J dropped 1 base, with 11 bases sitting between them. CDR1 and CDR2 (germline): SGHDN, FVKESK. The CDR3 has 14 amino acids. The TCR originated in a man younger than 30 with active or convalescent COVID-19. J is TRBJ2-7 and V is TRBV14; possibly TRBD2 for D (6 bases). The sample was peripheral blood. The CDR3 is CASSRGTLSYEQYF. For the CDR3, the DNA is TGTGCCAGCAGCCGGGGGACTTTATCCTACGAGCAGTACTTC.